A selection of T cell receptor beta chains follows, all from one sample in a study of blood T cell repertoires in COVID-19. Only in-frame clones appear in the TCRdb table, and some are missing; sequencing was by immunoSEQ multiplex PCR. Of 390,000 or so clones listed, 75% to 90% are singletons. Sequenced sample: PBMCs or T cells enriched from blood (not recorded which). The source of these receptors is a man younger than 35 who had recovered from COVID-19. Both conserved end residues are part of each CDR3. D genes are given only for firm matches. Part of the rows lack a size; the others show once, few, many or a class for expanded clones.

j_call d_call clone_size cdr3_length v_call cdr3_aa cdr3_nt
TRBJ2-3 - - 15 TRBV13 CASSFEGGPSDTQYF TGTGCCAGCAGCTTTGAGGGAGGCCCCTCAGATACGCAGTATTTT
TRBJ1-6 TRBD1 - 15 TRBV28 CASSVPGQANSPLHF TGTGCCAGCAGTGTCCCGGGACAGGCGAATTCACCCCTCCACTTT
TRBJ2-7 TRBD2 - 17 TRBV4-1 CASSQGVLAGGFYEQYF TGCGCCAGCAGCCAAGGAGTCTTAGCGGGAGGATTCTACGAGCAGTACTTC
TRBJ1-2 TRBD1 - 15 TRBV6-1 CASSEPGQGANGYTF TGTGCCAGCAGTGAGCCGGGACAGGGGGCGAATGGCTACACCTTC
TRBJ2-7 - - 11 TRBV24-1 CATSSLDEQYF TGTGCCACCAGCTCATTAGACGAGCAGTACTTC
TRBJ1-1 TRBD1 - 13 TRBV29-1 CSVIPGQLTEAFF TGCAGCGTGATCCCGGGACAGCTCACTGAAGCTTTCTTT
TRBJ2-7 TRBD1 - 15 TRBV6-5 CASSYSDRGSYEQYF TGTGCCAGCAGTTACTCGGACAGGGGGTCCTACGAGCAGTACTTC
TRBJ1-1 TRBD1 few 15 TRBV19 CASKVTGDMNTEAFF TGTGCCAGTAAGGTCACAGGGGATATGAACACTGAAGCTTTCTTT
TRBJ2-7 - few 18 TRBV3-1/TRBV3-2 CASSQPVKGGYFQDEQYF TGTGCCAGCAGCCAACCCGTGAAGGGAGGTTACTTTCAGGACGAGCAGTACTTC
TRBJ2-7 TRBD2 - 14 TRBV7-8 CASSRGLAGVEQYF TGTGCCAGCAGCCGAGGGCTAGCGGGAGTCGAGCAGTACTTC
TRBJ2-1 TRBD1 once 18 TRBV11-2 CASSLDPGQGSSYNEQFF TGTGCCAGCAGCTTAGATCCGGGACAGGGTAGCTCCTACAATGAGCAGTTCTTC
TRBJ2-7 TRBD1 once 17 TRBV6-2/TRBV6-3 CASSHPSTQGMENEQYF TGTGCCAGCAGCCACCCGAGCACACAGGGGATGGAAAACGAGCAGTACTTC
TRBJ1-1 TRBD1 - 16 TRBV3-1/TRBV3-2 CASSPGTGGMNTEAFF TGTGCCAGCAGCCCCGGGACAGGGGGGATGAACACTGAAGCTTTCTTT
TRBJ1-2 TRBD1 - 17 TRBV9 CASSSTTGDFQYYGYTF TGTGCCAGCAGCTCAACGACAGGGGACTTCCAATACTATGGCTACACCTTC
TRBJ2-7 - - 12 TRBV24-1 CATWGLPYEQYF TGTGCCACCTGGGGGCTGCCCTACGAGCAGTACTTC
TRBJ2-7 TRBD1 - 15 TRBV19 CASSNTGGIAYEQYF TGTGCCAGTAGTAATACAGGGGGGATCGCCTACGAGCAGTACTTC
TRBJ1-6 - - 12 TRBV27 CASKSYEGPLHF TGTGCCAGCAAGTCGTACGAGGGCCCCCTCCACTTT
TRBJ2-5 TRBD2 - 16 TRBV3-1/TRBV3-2 CASSQWTSGGAETQYF TGTGCCAGCAGCCAATGGACTAGCGGGGGGGCAGAGACCCAGTACTTC
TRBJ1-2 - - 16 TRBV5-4 CASSLQGRKIDWGYTF TGTGCCAGCAGCTTGCAGGGGCGCAAAATCGATTGGGGCTACACCTTC
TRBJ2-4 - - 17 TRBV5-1 CASSLEPGTRMLNIQYF TGCGCCAGCAGCTTGGAGCCAGGGACTCGAATGCTGAACATTCAGTACTTC
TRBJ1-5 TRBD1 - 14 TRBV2 CASSFTGQGQPQHF TGTGCCAGCAGTTTCACGGGACAGGGGCAGCCCCAGCATTTT
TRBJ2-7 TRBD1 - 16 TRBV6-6 CASSGTSGGQMGEQYF TGTGCCAGCAGTGGCACGTCAGGGGGCCAAATGGGAGAGCAGTACTTC
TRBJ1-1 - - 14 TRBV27 CASSSRKGFTEAFF TGTGCCAGCAGTTCGAGAAAGGGGTTTACCGAAGCTTTCTTT
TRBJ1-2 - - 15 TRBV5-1 CASSLVGRSPYGYTF TGCGCCAGCAGCTTGGTCGGCAGGTCACCCTATGGCTACACCTTC
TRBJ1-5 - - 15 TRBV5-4 CASSLGAGSDQPQHF TGTGCCAGCAGCCTGGGTGCGGGGTCAGACCAGCCCCAGCATTTT
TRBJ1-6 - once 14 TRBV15 CATSLTVDNSPLHF TGTGCCACCAGCCTAACAGTTGATAATTCACCCCTCCACTTT
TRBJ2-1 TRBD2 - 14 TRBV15 CATSPGTSGNEQFF TGTGCCACCAGCCCCGGGACTAGCGGCAATGAGCAGTTCTTC
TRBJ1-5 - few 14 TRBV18 CASSPNDNLMPQHF TGTGCCAGCTCACCAAACGACAATTTAATGCCCCAGCATTTT
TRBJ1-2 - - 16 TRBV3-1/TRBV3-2 CASSQALRRGNYGYTF TGTGCCAGCAGCCAAGCCCTCCGGAGAGGGAACTATGGCTACACCTTC
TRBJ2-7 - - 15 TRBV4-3 CASSQGTSSSYEQYF TGCGCCAGCAGCCAAGGTACGTCCAGCTCCTACGAGCAGTACTTC
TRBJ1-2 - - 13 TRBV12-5 CASGTRTGYGYTF TGTGCTAGTGGTACGCGGACGGGATATGGCTACACCTTC
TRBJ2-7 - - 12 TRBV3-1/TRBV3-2 CASSRQSYEQYF TGTGCCAGCAGCCGCCAGTCCTACGAGCAGTACTTC
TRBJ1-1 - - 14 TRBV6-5 CASRLGGLNTEAFF TGTGCCAGCAGACTGGGAGGGCTGAACACTGAAGCTTTCTTT
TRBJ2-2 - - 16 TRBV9 CASSVEARTNTGELFF TGTGCCAGCAGCGTAGAAGCCCGAACGAACACCGGGGAGCTGTTTTTT
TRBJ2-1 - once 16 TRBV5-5 CASKAAAAQPYNEQFF TGTGCCAGCAAGGCCGCGGCGGCCCAACCCTACAATGAGCAGTTCTTC